Shown below are 27 T cell receptor beta chains from a single sample sequenced in a study of tumor and adjacent non-tumor tissue in lung cancer. TCRbeta libraries were built with three rounds of nested PCR, modified from ARM-PCR. TCRdb re-called the multiplex PCR reads through MiXCR, storing one row per CDR3 protein. Of 220,000 or so distinct CDR3 sequences listed, around 71% are singletons. RNA was extracted from bulk tissue without any cell sorting. Material: lung tumor tissue. The receptors here all came from a man in his 60s with non-small cell lung cancer.

In the case of this clonotype: The junction does not match germline at one end; this may be a read error. The rearrangement links TRBV11-2 to TRBJ2-6, with D perhaps matching TRBD1 (6 bases). Germline V gives CDR1 SGHAT, CDR2 FQNNGV. CDR3 length equals 17 residues. The CDR3 bases are TGTGCCAGCAGCCTGGACAGAGGCTACTCTGGGGCCAACGTCCCGACTTTC. Translated, it gives CASSLDRGYSGANVPTF.

This clonotype was counted a few times. The chain has TRBV5-5 and TRBJ1-5; 9 nucleotides agree with TRBD1. From germline, CDR1 is SGHKS and CDR2 YYEKEE (reference sequence). V lost 4 bases to trimming and J lost 10 bases; unmatched junction nucleotides: 12. The length of the CDR3 is 15 residues. CDR3 sequence: CASSTVPGQGLPQHF. CDR3 coding DNA: TGTGCCAGCAGCACAGTTCCGGGACAGGGTCTTCCCCAGCATTTT.

About this clonotype itself: At one of its ends the junction is not consistent with the germline gene, which may arise from a read error. CDR3 loop: CASNPRRQVNHGYTF. As DNA, the CDR3 is TGTGCCAGCAACCCCCGGAGACAAGTTAACCATGGCTACACCTTC. This sequence joins TRBV11-3 and TRBJ1-2; D not certain. The CDR3 contains 15 residues. CDR1 and CDR2 from the germline V gene are SGHNT and YENEEA.

As to this clonotype: The CDR3 carries no conserved terminal phenylalanine or tryptophan, so it likely arises from a read error. The chain employs TRBV20-1 and TRBJ2-1; tentative D call: TRBD2 (5 bases). This CDR3 comprises 14 residues. Trimming took off 7 bases at V and 6 bases at J, with 19 bases between the two ends. Germline V gene data show CDR1 as DFQATT and CDR2 as SNEGSKA (reference sequence). CDR3 region: CSVRLGASSNEQFY. The CDR3, as DNA: TGCAGTGTCCGGTTGGGAGCGAGTAGCAATGAGCAGTTCTAC.

There are a few counts of this clonotype. The chain has TRBV5-4 and TRBJ2-7, with 8 bases lining up with TRBD2. CDR1 and CDR2 from the germline V gene are SGHNT and YYREEE (reference sequence). The CDR3 is 16 amino acids. With 0 bases clipped from V and 6 bases from J, the junction kept 11 bases outside the gene matches. Here the CDR3 DNA reads TGTGCCAGCAGCTTGGTAGGAGCGGGAGTATCGCCCGAGCAGTACTTC. Amino acid sequence: CASSLVGAGVSPEQYF.

Note on this clonotype: A much larger clone sits a single nucleotide away, making a read error possible. J is TRBJ2-5 and V is TRBV10-1, with TRBD1 matching over 9 bases. CDR1 and CDR2 from the germline V gene are WNHNN and SYGVQD (reference sequence). The CDR3 is 16 residues long. For the CDR3, the DNA is TGCGCCAGCAGTGAGTCCGGGACAGGGCCCCAAGAGACCCAGTGCTTC. As protein: CASSESGTGPQETQCF.

For this clonotype: The junction differs from germline at one of its ends, possibly a read error. This rearrangement joins TRBV5-4 to TRBJ2-6; no firm D call. Per germline, CDR1 SGHNT and CDR2 YYREEE (reference sequence). This CDR3 comprises 14 residues. The CDR3 coding sequence is TGTGCCAGCAACTTAGATCCTGGGACCAACGTCCTGACTTTC. Protein product: CASNLDPGTNVLTF.

The chain joins TRBV5-4 to TRBJ2-1, with 7 nucleotides matching TRBD1. Germline V gives CDR1 SGHNT, CDR2 YYREEE (reference sequence). The J segment lost 1 base and the V segment lost 3 bases, leaving 4 bases of the junction unmatched. This CDR3 has 15 residues. The CDR3 loop is CASSSDRESYNEQFF. In DNA form, the CDR3 reads TGTGCCAGCAGCTCTGACAGGGAATCCTACAATGAGCAGTTCTTC.

This clonotype was detected once. Being one base from a much bigger clone, this may be a read error. The chain links TRBV6-1 to TRBJ2-4, with a tentative D call TRBD2 (5 bases). CDR3 length equals 13 residues. The germline gives CDR1 MNHNS, CDR2 SASEGT. V lost 8 bases to trimming and J lost 6 bases, with 14 bases between them. The CDR3, as DNA: TGTGCCAGCGGTGGAGGAGGAGGAAACATTCAGTACTTC. Translation: CASGGGGGNIQYF.

This clonotype was observed a few times. The J gene is TRBJ2-7, the V gene TRBV20-1, with D perhaps matching TRBD1 or TRBD2 (6 bases each). The CDR3 length is 16 residues. Germline CDR1 DFQATT, CDR2 SNEGSKA (reference sequence). Trimming shortened V by 0 bases and J by 4 bases, and 19 bases separated the two germline ends. CDR3 nucleotide sequence: TGCAGTGCTAGAGACAACTGGGAAGGGGGACTTTACGAGCAGTACTTC. This sequence encodes CSARDNWEGGLYEQYF.

Notes on this clonotype: A read error may explain this, as a much larger clone is one base away. This chain uses TRBV12-3 or TRBV12-4 with TRBJ1-2; D ambiguous. There are 14 residues in the CDR3. CDR3 sequence (DNA): TGTGCCAGCAGTTTGTTAGGAGGAAGCTATAGCTACACCTTC. As protein: CASSLLGGSYSYTF.

In the case of this clonotype: An end of the junction differs from the germline gene, which may be a read error. V and J are TRBV12-3 or TRBV12-4 and TRBJ2-2, with D possibly being TRBD2 (5 bases). The CDR3 extends over 15 amino acids. The chain's CDR3 is CASSSGSRNTGELSF. The CDR3 DNA is TGTGCCAGCAGTTCAGGCTCTCGAAACACCGGGGAGCTGTCTTTT.

A single count supports this clonotype. This may stem from a read error, because a much larger clone lies one nucleotide away. The J gene is TRBJ1-2, the V gene TRBV6-5; a possible D gene is TRBD1 (5 bases). CDR1 is MNHEY, CDR2 SVGAGI, per germline. Trimming removed 5 bases at V and 12 bases at J, with 19 bases between. This CDR3 is built from 13 residues. The CDR3 nucleotides read TGTGCCAGCAGTAAAACAGGCTCGAGGGGCCACACCTTC. Translated: CASSKTGSRGHTF.

Points on this clonotype: The junction departs from the called germline gene at one end, perhaps through a read error. This rearrangement joins TRBV11-2 to TRBJ2-6; TRBD2 aligns across 11 bases. CDR1 is SGHAT and CDR2 is FQNNGV in the germline V gene. The CDR3 loop spans 18 amino acids. CDR3 sequence reads: CTSSPTSGGATGVNVLTF. CDR3 bases: TGTACCAGCAGTCCAACTAGCGGGGGAGCCACTGGGGTCAACGTCCTGACCTTC.

This clonotype appeared once. V gene TRBV4-2 combines with J gene TRBJ2-1, with TRBD2 matching 7 bases. With 0 bases clipped from V and 7 bases from J, the junction kept 6 bases outside the gene matches. Germline V gene data show CDR1 as LGHNA and CDR2 as YNFKEQ. There are 15 residues in the CDR3. The CDR3 region has the DNA TGTGCCAGCAGCCAAGATATGATGGGAGGGAATGAGCAGTTCTTC. This codes for CASSQDMMGGNEQFF.

This clonotype was recorded a few times. V gene TRBV12-3 or TRBV12-4 combines with J gene TRBJ2-7; D might be TRBD2 (6 bases). Trimming shortened V by 5 bases and J by 3 bases, and 14 bases separated the two germline ends. CDR3 length: 14 residues. The CDR3 DNA reads TGTGCCAGCAGTAGAACGGGAGCCAACTACGAGCAGTACTTC. Translation gives CASSRTGANYEQYF.

The gene calls are TRBV15 and TRBJ1-1, with a possible D match to TRBD1 (5 bases). CDR1 and CDR2 from the germline V gene are LNHNV and YYDKDF (reference sequence). This CDR3 spans 15 amino acids. Between the trimmed V and J ends, which lost 0 bases and 6 bases, there was a span of 14 bases. CDR3 amino acids: CATSRDGATLSEAFF. The DNA of the CDR3 is TGTGCCACCAGCAGAGATGGGGCCACGTTATCTGAAGCTTTCTTT.

The chain couples TRBV28 to TRBJ2-1; 11 nucleotides line up with TRBD1. The CDR3 is made up of 15 amino acids. Germline V gives CDR1 MDHEN, CDR2 SYDVKM. V was clipped by 8 bases and J by 3 bases; unmatched bases: 6. Here the CDR3 reads CASGTGQGGYNEQFF. DNA for the CDR3: TGTGCCAGCGGGACGGGACAGGGGGGCTACAATGAGCAGTTCTTC.

The chain links TRBV19 to TRBJ2-3, with D maybe TRBD2 (6 bases). The CDR3 runs to 15 residues. V was trimmed by 4 bases and J by 3 bases, leaving 14 bases between them. Germline CDR1 and CDR2: LNHDA and SQIVND (reference sequence). CDR3 in DNA: TGTGCCAGTAGTAGCGGGGACCGGAGTACAGATACGCAGTATTTT. Translating gives CASSSGDRSTDTQYF.

The genes are TRBV4-1 and TRBJ1-5; the D gene is possibly TRBD2 (5 bases). The J call is uncertain, as TRBJ2-3 better fits the DNA end. The CDR3 is 15 amino acids. Germline CDR1 is MGHRA and CDR2 is YSYEKL. CDR3 nucleotides: TGCGCCAGCAGCTCTAGAGACGGAGGCAATCAGCCCCAGTATTTT. Translating gives CASSSRDGGNQPQYF.

CDR3 loop: CSVVPRWDPKTGFYGYTF. The CDR3 DNA is TGCAGCGTTGTTCCTAGATGGGATCCGAAAACGGGGTTCTATGGCTACACCTTC. The gene calls are TRBV29-1 and TRBJ1-2, with D unclear. The CDR3 has 18 amino acids. The germline V gene encodes CDR1 SQVTM and CDR2 ANQGSEA. Trimming stripped 4 bases from V and 4 bases from J, with 28 bases between.

This clonotype was seen a single time. Since a much larger clone is just one base distant, this may be a read error. The chain links TRBV28 to TRBJ2-5; 12 bases agree with TRBD1. Germline values: CDR1 MDHEN, CDR2 SYDVKM. The CDR3 has 16 amino acids. The CDR3 DNA sequence: TGTGTCAGCAGTTTATGGGGACAGGGGGCGGAGGAGACCCAGTACTTC. As protein: CVSSLWGQGAEETQYF.

A remark on this clonotype: Given a much more abundant clone one base away, this may be a read error. This likely comes from a read error, as the CDR3 has no conserved phenylalanine or tryptophan at its end. The CDR3 nucleotides read TGTGCCAGCAGCTACCCCGTGGGGGCCACTGAAGCTTTCTCT. Amino acids: CASSYPVGATEAFS. The gene calls are TRBV12-3 or TRBV12-4 and TRBJ1-1, with D possibly being TRBD1 (6 bases). This CDR3 is built from 14 residues. V was shortened by 6 bases and J by 4 bases, with 15 bases between the two germline ends.

The J gene is TRBJ2-3, the V gene TRBV2; D tentatively fits TRBD1 or TRBD2 (6 bases each). Germline-derived CDR1 and CDR2 are SNHLY and FYNNEI. With 4 bases removed from V and 4 bases from J, the gap between germline ends came to 15 bases. This CDR3 contains 15 residues. The CDR3 DNA follows: TGTGCCAGCAGTGTTAGGGGGGCGAGAGCAGATACGCAGTATTTT. Protein product: CASSVRGARADTQYF.

Turning to this clonotype: A much larger clone lies a single base off, so this may be a read error. The gene calls are TRBV6-1 and TRBJ2-1; no firm D call. Germline V gene sequence: CDR1 MNHNS, CDR2 SASEGT. Trimming removed 9 bases from V and 4 bases from J, with 10 bases in between. The CDR3 contains 12 residues. CDR3 nucleotide sequence: TGTGCCAGAAGTCCGATTTACAATGAGCAGTTCTTC. Translation gives CARSPIYNEQFF.

This chain connects TRBV6-2 or TRBV6-3 to TRBJ1-1; D remains unclear. CDR3 length equals 15 residues. With 8 bases removed from V and 5 bases from J, the gap between germline ends came to 21 bases. Per germline, CDR1 MNHEY and CDR2 SVGEGT. The CDR3 bases are TGTGCCAGCGGTGAAAACCAGACCGGGAAGACTGAAGCTTTCTTT. Translation: CASGENQTGKTEAFF.

Concerning this clonotype: A much larger clone sits a single nucleotide away, making a read error possible. The chain has TRBV20-1 and TRBJ1-2; weak D call: TRBD1 (6 bases). V was clipped by 5 bases and J by 6 bases, with 16 bases between them. The CDR3 consists of 13 residues. Germline V gene sequence: CDR1 DFQATT, CDR2 SNEGSKA (reference sequence). Written as DNA, the CDR3 is TGCAGTGCTCAGGGACACCTCCTGAATGGCTACACCTTC. Translated: CSAQGHLLNGYTF.